Listed here are 24 T cell receptor beta chains from one sample, sequenced in a study of blood T cell repertoires in COVID-19. Only in-frame clones appear in the TCRdb table, and some are missing; sequencing was by immunoSEQ multiplex PCR. This sample has around 230,000 clones; 83% occur once, and the top ten carry under 3%. The sequencing sample was made of peripheral blood. The source is a woman aged 40-49 years with active or convalescent COVID-19.

The chain uses TRBV14 and TRBJ1-2; D gene ambiguous. This CDR3 spans 12 amino acids. Trimming pared 1 base from V and 4 bases from J, leaving 4 bases between. CDR1 is SGHDN, CDR2 FVKESK, per germline. The CDR3 DNA follows: TGTGCCAGCAGCCAAGGACTCTATGGCTACACCTTC. This codes for CASSQGLYGYTF. Full variable domain (outside the CDR3, taken from reference TRBV14 and TRBJ1-2): EAGVTQFPSHSVIEKGQTVTLRCDPISGHDNLYWYRRVMGKEIKFLLHFVKESKQDESGMPNNRFLAERTGGTYSTLKVQPAELEDSGVYFCASSQGLYGYTFGSGTRLTVV.

This clone was picked up a small number of times. The chain has TRBV7-9 and TRBJ1-4; maybe TRBD1 (5 bases). The germline CDR1 and CDR2 sequences are SEHNR and FQNEAQ (reference sequence). The CDR3 totals 14 residues. V was pared by 5 bases and J by 6 bases, with 13 bases between. The CDR3 nucleotides read TGTGCCAGCAGCACCAACAAAGGGGATGAAAAACTGTTTTTT. Its protein product is CASSTNKGDEKLFF.

The chain's CDR3 is CASRTTQGASSGNTIYF. CDR3 DNA sequence: TGTGCCAGCAGAACGACACAGGGGGCTAGCTCTGGAAACACCATATATTTT. V and J are TRBV2 and TRBJ1-3; the match to TRBD1 covers 9 bases. Germline CDR1 reads SNHLY; CDR2 reads FYNNEI. The CDR3 is made up of 17 amino acids. V trimming: 6 bases; J trimming: 0 bases; junction bases outside the gene matches: 9.

In this sample, this clone turned up once. The chain recombines TRBV3-1 (or the pseudogene TRBV3-2) with TRBJ2-1; perhaps TRBD2 as D (6 bases). Germline V CDR1 and CDR2: LGHDT, YNNKEL (reference sequence). Trimming shortened V by 3 bases and J by 12 bases, and 21 bases separated the two germline ends. The CDR3 sequence is 15 residues long. In DNA, the CDR3 is TGTGCCAGCAGCCAGAACCCTGCCGGGAGCCCGAGGCAGTTCTTC. Protein: CASSQNPAGSPRQFF.

The chain couples TRBV19 to TRBJ2-1, with 8 nucleotides matching TRBD1. Germline lookup yields CDR1 LNHDA and CDR2 SQIVND (reference sequence). The CDR3 length is 15 residues. The V segment lost 6 bases and the J segment 9 bases; nucleotides outside the gene matches: 13. In DNA, the CDR3 is TGTGCCAGTAGGGACCGGGACAGGATCAGCGGTGAGCAGTTCTTC. It translates to CASRDRDRISGEQFF.

In nucleotides, the CDR3 is TGTGCCAGCAGCCCTACCGGGACAGGGGGCAACGAGCAGTACTTC. Residues: CASSPTGTGGNEQYF. The chain couples TRBV9 to TRBJ2-7; TRBD1 agrees at 12 bases. CDR3 length: 15 amino acids. CDR1 is SGDLS and CDR2 is YYNGEE in the germline V gene. V was pared by 4 bases and J by 5 bases, with 7 bases of the junction left unmatched.

This clone was seen a single time. The chain couples TRBV2 to TRBJ2-3; 9 bases are a match to TRBD2. The trim removed 8 bases at V and 1 base at J, leaving 10 bases unmatched. This CDR3 contains 16 residues. Germline CDR1 SNHLY, CDR2 FYNNEI. CDR3 nucleotide sequence: TGTGCCAGCCTTCCCGCGGGGGGGGCTCGCACAGATACGCAGTATTTT. Protein sequence: CASLPAGGARTDTQYF.

This clone was observed once. The chain links TRBV6-2 or TRBV6-3 to TRBJ2-5, with 8 bases aligning to TRBD2. The V gene's germline CDR1 is MNHEY and CDR2 SVGEGT. J was trimmed by 3 bases and V by 3 bases; bases with no gene match: 12. The CDR3 is made up of 17 amino acids. CDR3 loop: CASSYHRWRGAEETQYF. CDR3 DNA: TGTGCCAGCAGTTATCATCGCTGGCGGGGGGCCGAAGAGACCCAGTACTTC.

This chain joins TRBV7-2 and TRBJ2-2; maybe TRBD1 (6 bases). V dropped 5 bases and J dropped 2 bases, with 12 bases sitting between them. From germline, CDR1 is SGHTA and CDR2 FQGNSA. The CDR3 covers 15 residues. The CDR3 DNA reads TGTGCCAGCAGCATTGGACAGCTAAACACCGGGGAGCTGTTTTTT. Translated, it gives CASSIGQLNTGELFF.

The sample holds a few counts of this clone. J is TRBJ1-1 and V is TRBV18, with 9 bases matching TRBD1. CDR1 and CDR2 (germline): KGHSH, LQKENI. This CDR3 has 16 residues. V trimming: 3 bases; J trimming: 2 bases; junction bases outside the gene matches: 7. For the CDR3, the DNA is TGTGCCAGCTCACCCCAGACAGGGGGTTTAAACACTGAAGCTTTCTTT. Translated: CASSPQTGGLNTEAFF.

This sequence joins TRBV12-3 or TRBV12-4 and TRBJ1-2; TRBD1 might be the D (6 bases). This CDR3 is built from 13 residues. V was trimmed by 2 bases and J by 8 bases, leaving 12 bases between them. The CDR3 sequence is CASSLTGGGGYTF. Written as DNA, the CDR3 is TGTGCCAGCAGTTTAACTGGGGGCGGGGGCTACACCTTC.

The gene calls are TRBV4-1 and TRBJ1-2; the D gene is possibly TRBD1 (5 bases). CDR3 size: 17 residues. CDR1 MGHRA and CDR2 YSYEKL come from the germline V gene. Trimming shortened V by 2 bases and J by 7 bases, and 23 bases separated the two germline ends. CDR3 protein: CASSQTAGSNKLAGYTF. The CDR3 bases are TGCGCCAGCAGCCAAACCGCAGGGTCGAACAAATTGGCTGGCTACACCTTC.

This rearrangement joins TRBV25-1 to TRBJ1-2; D may be TRBD1 (5 bases). The V gene's germline CDR1 is MGHDK and CDR2 SYGVNS. The CDR3 length is 13 residues. The V gene lost 4 bases and the J gene lost 8 bases, with 14 bases spanning the gap. CDR3 sequence: CASSGGRMEGYTF. For the CDR3, the DNA is TGTGCCAGCAGTGGGGGGAGGATGGAGGGCTACACCTTC.

V gene TRBV3-1 (or the pseudogene TRBV3-2) combines with J gene TRBJ2-3; D gene ambiguous. CDR3 size: 16 residues. V lost 0 bases and J 1 base, leaving 11 bases between the germline ends. Germline V gene data show CDR1 as LGHDT and CDR2 as YNNKEL (reference sequence). CDR3: CASSQEARVGTDTQYF. As DNA, the CDR3 is TGTGCCAGCAGCCAAGAAGCGAGAGTGGGCACAGATACGCAGTATTTT.

This clone has a single count. CDR3 nucleotides: TGTGCCACCAGCGGAAGGACAGGAGCCTACAATGAGCAGTTCTTC. Translating gives CATSGRTGAYNEQFF. The chain combines TRBV15 with TRBJ2-1; 7 bases align to TRBD1. CDR3 length equals 15 residues. V lost 5 bases and J lost 2; bases outside the gene matches: 6. Germline assignment: CDR1 LNHNV and CDR2 YYDKDF (reference sequence).

This chain links TRBV7-8 with TRBJ2-1, with 9 nucleotides matching TRBD2. CDR3 length equals 15 residues. CDR1 and CDR2 (germline): SGHVS, FQNEAQ. The V and J ends lost 5 bases and 4 bases, in that order; junction bases with no gene match: 6. CDR3 in DNA: TGTGCCAGCAGCCCTGGACTAGCGAATTACAATGAGCAGTTCTTC. Its translation is CASSPGLANYNEQFF.

The chain links TRBV30 to TRBJ2-7; TRBD1 is a possible D gene (6 bases). The length of the CDR3 is 14 residues. V was pared by 0 bases and J by 5 bases, with 14 bases between. The V gene's germline CDR1 is GTSNPN and CDR2 SVGIG (reference sequence). As DNA, the CDR3 is TGTGCCTGGAGTGTACGGACAGTCACCCACGAGCAGTACTTC. Amino acids: CAWSVRTVTHEQYF. Looking up the rest from reference TRBV30 and TRBJ2-7 gives the full variable domain: SQTIHQWPATLVQPVGSPLSLECTVEGTSNPNLYWYRQAAGRGLQLLFYSVGIGQISSEVPQNLSASRPQDRQFILSSKKLLLSDSGFYLCAWSVRTVTHEQYFGPGTRLTVT.

In this sample, this clone turned up many times. Different DNA sequences within this sample yield the same CDR3. The chain carries TRBV9 and TRBJ2-1; 8 bases are a match to TRBD2. Losses at the gene ends were 0 bases for V and 7 bases for J; bases not matched to a gene: 6. In germline, CDR1 is SGDLS, CDR2 YYNGEE. This CDR3 is 15 amino acids long. In nucleotides, the CDR3 is TGTGCCAGCAGCGTAGTAGCGGGGTCTGGGAATGAGCAGTTCTTC. This codes for CASSVVAGSGNEQFF.

The gene calls are TRBV25-1 and TRBJ1-3; perhaps TRBD1 as D (5 bases). V was cut by 2 bases and J by 0 bases, with 11 bases left in between. The CDR3 has 16 residues. From germline, CDR1 is MGHDK and CDR2 SYGVNS. The CDR3 DNA follows: TGTGCCAGCAGTGAAGTTCGGGGGTACTCTGGAAACACCATATATTTT. The encoded protein is CASSEVRGYSGNTIYF. The whole variable domain, filled in from reference TRBV25-1 and TRBJ1-3, reads EADIYQTPRYLVIGTGKKITLECSQTMGHDKMYWYQQDPGMELHLIHYSYGVNSTEKGDLSSESTVSRIRTEHFPLTLESARPSHTSQYLCASSEVRGYSGNTIYFGEGSWLTVV.

V is TRBV18 and J is TRBJ2-7; 9 positions match TRBD1. CDR1 and CDR2 (germline): KGHSH, LQKENI. The V gene end was trimmed by 3 bases and the J gene end by 7 bases; junction bases not matched to a gene: 7. The CDR3 length is 14 residues. The CDR3 here is CASSPGQGRGEQYF. CDR3 nucleotides: TGTGCCAGCTCACCCGGACAGGGGAGGGGGGAGCAGTACTTC.

The chain uses TRBV19 and TRBJ1-3, with no clear D. The CDR3 spans 14 residues. Trimming pared 8 bases from V and 0 bases from J, leaving 11 bases between. Per the germline V gene, CDR1 is LNHDA and CDR2 is SQIVND (reference sequence). This CDR3 reads CASESGSSGNTIYF. DNA for the CDR3: TGTGCCAGTGAGTCGGGGAGCTCTGGAAACACCATATATTTT.

The rearrangement uses TRBV30 and TRBJ1-1; D uncertain. Trimming removed 0 bases at V and 6 bases at J, with 8 bases between. CDR1 is GTSNPN and CDR2 is SVGIG in the germline V gene (reference sequence). CDR3 length: 12 residues. CDR3 nucleotide sequence: TGTGCCTGGAGTGTACTCTCCCCTGAAGCTTTCTTT. It translates to CAWSVLSPEAFF.

The chain employs TRBV6-1 and TRBJ1-1; the D gene is possibly TRBD1 (5 bases). The germline gives CDR1 MNHNS, CDR2 SASEGT. This CDR3 spans 14 amino acids. Trimming removed 3 bases at V and 1 base at J, with 9 bases between. The CDR3 sequence is CASSEIDRNTEAFF. CDR3 in DNA: TGTGCCAGCAGTGAGATTGACAGGAACACTGAAGCTTTCTTT.

This clone was counted between two and nine times. The rearrangement uses TRBV5-6 and TRBJ2-1; 8 bases fit TRBD2. The V and J ends lost 5 bases and 1 base, in that order; junction bases with no gene match: 11. CDR1 SGHDT and CDR2 YYEEEE come from the germline V gene. The CDR3 contains 17 residues. CDR3 coding DNA: TGTGCCAGCAGTTCAGACTCGGGACTAGGGTCCTACAATGAGCAGTTCTTC. It is translated as CASSSDSGLGSYNEQFF.